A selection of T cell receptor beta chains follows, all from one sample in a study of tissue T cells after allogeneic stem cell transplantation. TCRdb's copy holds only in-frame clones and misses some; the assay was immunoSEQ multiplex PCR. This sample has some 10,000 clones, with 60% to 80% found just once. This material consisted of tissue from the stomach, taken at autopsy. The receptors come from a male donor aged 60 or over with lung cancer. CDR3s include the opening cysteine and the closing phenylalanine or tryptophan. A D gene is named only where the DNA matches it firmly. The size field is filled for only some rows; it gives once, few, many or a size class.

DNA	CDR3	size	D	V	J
.	CASILALMGTEAFF	.	.	TRBV6-6	TRBJ1-1
TGTGCCAGCAGCCAAGATAGGGCTAGCAGTTCCTACGAGCAGTACTTC	CASSQDRASSSYEQYF	few	.	TRBV4-2	TRBJ2-7
TGTGCCAGCAGTGCCGACAGCAGCCTATTGGGTGGCTACACCTTC	CASSADSSLLGGYTF	few	.	TRBV2	TRBJ1-2
TGTGCCAGCAGTTACGATGACAGGGCAAGCACTGAAGCTTTCTTT	CASSYDDRASTEAFF	.	TRBD1	TRBV6-2/TRBV6-3	TRBJ1-1
TGTGCCAGTAGTCCCCCATCCCTACGGGGCAATCATGGGCAGCCCCAGCATTTT	CASSPPSLRGNHGQPQHF	.	.	TRBV19	TRBJ1-5
TGTGCCAGCTCGCCACAGCACACTGAAGCTTTCTTT	CASSPQHTEAFF	few	.	TRBV18	TRBJ1-1
TGTGCCAGCAGACGATCGCCTATGGTAGCGAGTTACAATGAGCAGTTCTTC	CASRRSPMVASYNEQFF	few	.	TRBV27	TRBJ2-1
TGTGCCAGTAGTCCTGGACAGGGAACGTGGGAGACCCAGTACTTC	CASSPGQGTWETQYF	.	TRBD1	TRBV19	TRBJ2-5
TGTGCCAGCAGCTTTCTCGACAGGGCTAACTATGGCTACACCTTC	CASSFLDRANYGYTF	few	TRBD1	TRBV7-2	TRBJ1-2
TGTGCCAGCAGCCGAGTAGGGGACTCCATCTACAATGAGCAGTTCTTC	CASSRVGDSIYNEQFF	few	.	TRBV11-2	TRBJ2-1
TGTGCCAGTACCCTTGGTACGGAGCTACGGCAGCCCCAGCATTTT	CASTLGTELRQPQHF	once	.	TRBV19	TRBJ1-5
TGTGCCAGCAGCCTCCGGGACAGTACCACCGGGGAGCTGTTTTTT	CASSLRDSTTGELFF	.	TRBD1	TRBV9	TRBJ2-2
TGTGCCAGCAGCCAAATCGAATACAGGTTAAATGAGCAGTTCTTC	CASSQIEYRLNEQFF	once	.	TRBV4-2	TRBJ2-1
TGTGCCTGGAGTTCTGGACAGGGCTATGGCTACACCTTC	CAWSSGQGYGYTF	.	TRBD1	TRBV30	TRBJ1-2
TGTGCCACCAGTGATTTGGGACAGGGTACTTACAATGAGCAGTTCTTC	CATSDLGQGTYNEQFF	.	TRBD1	TRBV24-1	TRBJ2-1
TGTGCCAGCTCACCTCAGGGTTCAGAGACCCAGTACTTC	CASSPQGSETQYF	once	.	TRBV18	TRBJ2-5
TGTGCCAGCAGCTTATCGGATAACAAGGGGGCTTTCTTT	CASSLSDNKGAFF	medium-sized	.	TRBV7-9	TRBJ1-1
TGTGCCAGCAGCTTAGGGGGGAACAGTTCACCCCTCCACTTT	CASSLGGNSSPLHF	.	.	TRBV11-3	TRBJ1-6
TGTGCCACCAGTGGACAGGGATATACTGAAGCTTTCTTT	CATSGQGYTEAFF	few	TRBD1	TRBV24-1	TRBJ1-1
TGCAGTGCGCCGACAGGGAACATTCAGTACTTC	CSAPTGNIQYF	.	TRBD1	TRBV20-1	TRBJ2-4
TGTGCCAGCAGCTTGGCCGGTCTCAACGAGGACTATGGCTACACCTTC	CASSLAGLNEDYGYTF	.	.	TRBV5-6	TRBJ1-2
TGTGCCAGCAGCTTGGGCACAGGGGGCAATTCACCCCTCCACTTT	CASSLGTGGNSPLHF	few	TRBD1	TRBV5-4	TRBJ1-6
TGCGCCAGCAGCCAAGACCAACCGGGACTAGCGGGAGCGGTTCAGTACTTC	CASSQDQPGLAGAVQYF	.	TRBD2	TRBV4-3	TRBJ2-4
TGTGCCAGCAGCCCTGACACTGAAGCTTTCTTT	CASSPDTEAFF	few	.	TRBV12-3/TRBV12-4	TRBJ1-1
TGTGCCAGCAGTGACCGGGGCACAGATACGCAGTATTTT	CASSDRGTDTQYF	few	.	TRBV2	TRBJ2-3
TGTGCCAGCAGCTTGTCTTTGGCCTCCCAGGGGGAGACCCAGTACTTC	CASSLSLASQGETQYF	few	.	TRBV11-2	TRBJ2-5
TGTGCCAGCAGCTTACGGGCAGGGGGCCTTAATTCACCCCTCCACTTT	CASSLRAGGLNSPLHF	.	TRBD1	TRBV7-2	TRBJ1-6
TGTGCCATCAGGAAACAGGGGGCGCTTCCCTCTGGAAACACCATATATTTT	CAIRKQGALPSGNTIYF	.	TRBD1	TRBV10-3	TRBJ1-3
TGCGCCAGCAGATGGGGACAGAACACCGGGGAGCTGTTTTTT	CASRWGQNTGELFF	.	.	TRBV5-1	TRBJ2-2
TGTGCCAGCAGCATAGGGAACAGGGGGACCCAGTACTTC	CASSIGNRGTQYF	.	TRBD1	TRBV6-5	TRBJ2-5
TGTGCCAGCAGACATAGCGGGAGGGGTTACAATGAGCAGTTCTTC	CASRHSGRGYNEQFF	few	TRBD2	TRBV5-4	TRBJ2-1
TGTGCCAGCAGTTTATCCGCGCGGTACCAAGAGACCCAGTACTTC	CASSLSARYQETQYF	.	.	TRBV27	TRBJ2-5
TGTGCCACCAGTGAAGGGATGCAAGAGACCCAGTACTTC	CATSEGMQETQYF	.	.	TRBV24-1	TRBJ2-5
TGCAGTGCTAGTCCCCCTACGACTAGCGGGAGCTCCTACAATGAGCAGTTCTTC	CSASPPTTSGSSYNEQFF	few	TRBD2	TRBV20-1	TRBJ2-1
TGTGCCAGCAGTCAGGGAGGGCGGACTGAAGCTTTCTTT	CASSQGGRTEAFF	.	.	TRBV27	TRBJ1-1
TGTGCCAGCGCAGGGGGCACTACGAACACCGGGGAGCTGTTTTTT	CASAGGTTNTGELFF	.	TRBD1	TRBV5-5	TRBJ2-2
TGTGCCAGCAGGACCTCTGAAACCTACGAGCAGTACTTC	CASRTSETYEQYF	medium-sized	.	TRBV7-9	TRBJ2-7
TGTGCCAGCAGTTACACTATAGGCACAGATACGCAGTATTTT	CASSYTIGTDTQYF	.	.	TRBV6-6	TRBJ2-3
TGTGCCAGTACCGAAGGGACACCGTCGTATGGCTACACCTTC	CASTEGTPSYGYTF	few	.	TRBV19	TRBJ1-2
TGTGCCAGCAGCGAAGATTCTGGACTAGTCGGCGAGCAGTACTTC	CASSEDSGLVGEQYF	.	TRBD2	TRBV9	TRBJ2-7
TGTGCCACCAGTGATTCACGGGGGGCACGTGAAGCTTTCTTT	CATSDSRGAREAFF	once	.	TRBV24-1	TRBJ1-1
TGTGCCAGCAGTTTATCAGGGCTAGCGGGAATTGGTAGCGGGGAACTGTTTTTT	CASSLSGLAGIGSGELFF	once	TRBD2	TRBV27	TRBJ2-2
TGTGCCAGCGGTAGCCTATCGAACACAGATACGCAGTATTTT	CASGSLSNTDTQYF	.	.	TRBV2	TRBJ2-3
TGCAGCGTTGAAGGACAGGGAGTCGAGACCCAGTACTTC	CSVEGQGVETQYF	.	TRBD1	TRBV29-1	TRBJ2-5
TGTGCCAGCAGCGAGACAGGGGGTTCTGAAAAACTGTTTTTT	CASSETGGSEKLFF	.	TRBD1	TRBV7-9	TRBJ1-4
TGTGCCAGCAGCCCCCCCATAGCGGGGGTAAACAATGAGCAGTTCTTC	CASSPPIAGVNNEQFF	few	TRBD2	TRBV7-3	TRBJ2-1
TGTGCCTGGAGTGTACTTGGAAACACCATATATTTT	CAWSVLGNTIYF	.	.	TRBV30	TRBJ1-3
TGTGCCAGCAGCTTAGAGGTGGAACCAACCTACGAGCAGTACTTC	CASSLEVEPTYEQYF	medium-sized	.	TRBV7-9	TRBJ2-7